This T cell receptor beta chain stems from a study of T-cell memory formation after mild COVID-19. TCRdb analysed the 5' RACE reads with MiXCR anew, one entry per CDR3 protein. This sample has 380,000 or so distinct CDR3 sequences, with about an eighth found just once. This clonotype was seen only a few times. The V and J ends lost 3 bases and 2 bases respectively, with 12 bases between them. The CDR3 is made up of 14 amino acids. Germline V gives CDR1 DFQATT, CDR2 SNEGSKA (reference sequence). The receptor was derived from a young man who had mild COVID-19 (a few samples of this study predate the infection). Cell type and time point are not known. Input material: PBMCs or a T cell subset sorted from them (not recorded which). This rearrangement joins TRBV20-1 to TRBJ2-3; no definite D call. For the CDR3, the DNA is TGCAGTGCTAGGTCGGCGCACTACACAGATACGCAGTATTTT. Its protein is CSARSAHYTDTQYF.